The 31 T cell receptor beta chains presented below share a single source sample, sequenced in a study of T cell responses to AZD1222 COVID-19 vaccine. The method was immunoSEQ multiplex PCR; TCRdb's version includes in-frame clones alone and lacks a portion of them. The data hold around 200,000 clones, with 94% observed a single time. This sample comprised peripheral blood, obtained 28 days after the second AZD1222 dose. All receptors derive from an adult who received the AZD1222 COVID-19 vaccine.

This chain uses TRBV6-5 with TRBJ1-2, with TRBD1 identical over 9 bases. Per germline, CDR1 MNHEY and CDR2 SVGAGI. The CDR3 runs to 15 residues. J was trimmed by 7 bases and V by 2 bases; bases with no gene match: 8. CDR3 sequence reads: CASSYHVQGAFGYTF. The CDR3 DNA reads TGTGCCAGCAGTTACCACGTACAGGGGGCATTTGGCTACACCTTC.

As regards this clone: Mismatch with germline at one junction end may stem from a read error. The genes are TRBV5-3 and TRBJ2-3, with D perhaps matching TRBD2 (6 bases). TRBV5-3 is treated as an ORF (open reading frame) with a function not yet certain. The CDR3 is 9 amino acids. In DNA form, the CDR3 reads TGTGCCAGAAGCGGTCTGGGAGGTTTT. This translates into CARSGLGGF.

This chain uses TRBV7-9 with TRBJ1-1; D uncertain. Trimming shortened V by 2 bases and J by 1 base, and 5 bases separated the two germline ends. Germline V gene data show CDR1 as SEHNR and CDR2 as FQNEAQ (reference sequence). This CDR3 comprises 13 residues. The CDR3 protein is CASSLRTNTEAFF. Written as DNA, the CDR3 is TGTGCCAGCAGCTTAAGAACGAACACTGAAGCTTTCTTT. Variable domain in full (rest from reference TRBV7-9 and TRBJ1-1): DTGVSQNPRHKITKRGQNVTFRCDPISEHNRLYWYRQTLGQGPEFLTYFQNEAQLEKSRLLSDRFSAERPKGSFSTLEIQRTEQGDSAMYLCASSLRTNTEAFFGQGTRLTVV.

The chain uses TRBV6-2 or TRBV6-3 and TRBJ1-3; D is unresolved. The germline CDR1 and CDR2 sequences are MNHEY and SVGEGT. The V gene lost 4 bases and the J gene lost 0 bases, with 13 bases spanning the gap. The CDR3 runs to 16 residues. The CDR3 DNA sequence: TGTGCCAGCAGTTCCCCGAGGAGGAGCTCTGGAAACACCATATATTTT. As protein: CASSSPRRSSGNTIYF.

The chain carries TRBV3-1 (or the pseudogene TRBV3-2) and TRBJ2-3, with D possibly TRBD2 on 7 matching bases. CDR1 and CDR2 (germline): LGHDT, YNNKEL (reference sequence). CDR3 length: 16 amino acids. V lost 0 bases to trimming and J lost 0 bases, with 10 bases between them. CDR3 sequence: CASSQDGGLSTDTQYF. Here the CDR3 DNA reads TGTGCCAGCAGCCAAGACGGGGGGCTTAGCACAGATACGCAGTATTTT.

This chain uses TRBV4-3 with TRBJ2-7, with D possibly matching TRBD1 (6 bases). The CDR3 is 15 amino acids. V gave up 4 bases and J gave up 3 bases, with 16 bases separating them. Germline V gene sequence: CDR1 LGHNA, CDR2 YSLEER. The DNA of the CDR3 is TGCGCCAGCAGCCCCGGCCGGGACACATACTACGAGCAGTACTTC. This sequence encodes CASSPGRDTYYEQYF.

The genes are TRBV11-2 and TRBJ2-7, with TRBD2 identical over 13 bases. Germline V gene lookup returns CDR1 SGHAT and CDR2 FQNNGV. The CDR3 has 15 amino acids. After removal of 5 bases from V and 3 bases from J, the junction contained 4 bases not matched to a gene. CDR3 protein: CASSPRTSGGYEQYF. Written as DNA, the CDR3 is TGTGCCAGCAGCCCCAGGACTAGCGGGGGCTACGAGCAGTACTTC.

The chain couples TRBV9 to TRBJ2-3; D not resolved. Germline CDR1 and CDR2: SGDLS and YYNGEE. V was pared by 0 bases and J by 5 bases, with 13 bases between. The CDR3 contains 15 residues. The chain's CDR3 is CASSVDGANGDTQYF. The CDR3 DNA follows: TGTGCCAGCAGCGTAGACGGAGCAAATGGAGATACGCAGTATTTT.

This sequence joins TRBV5-1 and TRBJ2-2, with D hard to call. Germline assignment: CDR1 SGHRS and CDR2 YFSETQ. The V end was cut by 4 bases, the J end by 5 bases, with 12 bases between. CDR3 length equals 14 residues. This CDR3 reads CASSPRTSTGELFF. The CDR3 region has the DNA TGCGCCAGCAGCCCCCGGACGTCTACCGGGGAGCTGTTTTTT.

This clone was observed a handful of times. The gene calls are TRBV2 and TRBJ2-1; 8 nucleotides line up with TRBD1. The CDR3 runs 16 residues. The ends lost 5 bases at V and 2 bases at J; junction bases unmatched: 8. From germline, CDR1 is SNHLY and CDR2 FYNNEI. DNA for the CDR3: TGTGCCAGCAGTCAGGGGGCTATCTTAACCTACAATGAGCAGTTCTTC. Amino acid sequence: CASSQGAILTYNEQFF.

The CDR3 here is CAISDSSYNSPLHF. The CDR3 DNA follows: TGTGCCATCAGTGACAGCTCCTATAATTCACCCCTCCACTTT. The V and J genes are TRBV10-3 and TRBJ1-6, with no clear D. Trimming left V 3 bases short and J 0 bases short, with 3 bases between. The CDR3 is 14 amino acids. From germline, CDR1 is ENHRY and CDR2 SYGVKD.

The chain links TRBV4-1 to TRBJ1-6; 7 bases align to TRBD1. CDR1 MGHRA and CDR2 YSYEKL come from the germline V gene. CDR3 length equals 15 residues. Trimming at V came to 4 bases and at J to 5 bases, leaving 5 bases not matched to a gene. CDR3 amino acids: CASSLRDSNNSPLHF. The CDR3 bases are TGCGCCAGCAGCCTCCGGGACAGCAATAATTCACCCCTCCACTTT.

Comment on this clone: A junction end diverges from the germline sequence, so it may reflect a read error. The rearrangement links TRBV12-3 or TRBV12-4 to TRBJ1-1, with D hard to call. The CDR3 is made up of 13 amino acids. The CDR3 loop reads CASRLDRVTEAFF. The CDR3, as DNA: TGTGCCAGCAGGTTAGACCGAGTAACTGAAGCTTTCTTT.

The rearrangement joins TRBV4-3 to TRBJ2-7, with D unclear. The CDR3 runs 16 residues. Between the trimmed V and J ends, which lost 0 bases and 3 bases, there was a span of 15 bases. Germline lookup yields CDR1 LGHNA and CDR2 YSLEER. DNA for the CDR3: TGCGCCAGCAGCCAAGATTATACAGCAATTTACTACGAGCAGTACTTC. Translation: CASSQDYTAIYYEQYF.

The CDR3 nucleotides are TGTGCCAGTAGTGGGGGCAGGGTGGCTGAGCAGTTCTTC. Translation: CASSGGRVAEQFF. The gene calls are TRBV19 and TRBJ2-1; a weak D match, TRBD1 (6 bases). The germline V gene has CDR1 LNHDA and CDR2 SQIVND (reference sequence). The V gene lost 5 bases and the J gene lost 9 bases, with 14 bases spanning the gap. CDR3 length equals 13 residues. Filled out from reference TRBV19 and TRBJ2-1, the complete variable domain reads DGGITQSPKYLFRKEGQNVTLSCEQNLNHDAMYWYRQDPGQGLRLIYYSQIVNDFQKGDIAEGYSVSREKKESFPLTVTSAQKNPTAFYLCASSGGRVAEQFFGPGTRLTVL.

The chain is built from TRBV2 and TRBJ1-6, with 7 positions matching TRBD1. The CDR3 consists of 16 residues. V lost 5 bases, J lost 7 bases, and 11 bases stayed unmatched. From germline, CDR1 is SNHLY and CDR2 FYNNEI. The CDR3 DNA is TGTGCCAGCAGTTACAGAAGAGACAGGGAGAATTCACCCCTCCACTTT. It is translated as CASSYRRDRENSPLHF.

This chain links TRBV7-8 with TRBJ1-4; D perhaps matches TRBD1 (5 bases). The CDR3 has 19 residues. Trimming stripped 7 bases from V and 0 bases from J, with 24 bases between. Germline V lookup: CDR1 SGHVS, CDR2 FQNEAQ. The CDR3 nucleotides read TGTGCCAGCATCCCGGGCCGAGACAGACGGATTGCAACTAATGAAAAACTGTTTTTT. It specifies CASIPGRDRRIATNEKLFF.

V usage is TRBV6-2 or TRBV6-3 and J usage is TRBJ1-5; D is possibly TRBD1 (5 bases). V dropped 6 bases and J dropped 2 bases, with 14 bases sitting between them. CDR1 MNHEY and CDR2 SVGEGT come from the germline V gene. The CDR3 spans 15 residues. The CDR3: CASSSTGVGNQPQHF. The CDR3, as DNA: TGTGCCAGCAGCTCGACGGGGGTTGGCAATCAGCCCCAGCATTTT.

V usage is TRBV5-6 and J usage is TRBJ2-2; no firm D call. This CDR3 has 15 residues. The germline V gene encodes CDR1 SGHDT and CDR2 YYEEEE. Trimming took off 3 bases at V and 6 bases at J, with 15 bases between the two ends. The CDR3 here is CASSWYVAFAGELFF. The CDR3, as DNA: TGTGCCAGCAGCTGGTATGTCGCTTTTGCCGGGGAGCTGTTTTTT.

CDR3 in amino acids: CASSLTSGVYEQYF. Written as DNA, the CDR3 is TGTGCCAGCAGCTTGACTAGCGGGGTGTACGAGCAGTACTTC. This chain uses TRBV7-8 with TRBJ2-7; 11 bases align to TRBD2. The CDR3 consists of 14 residues. V dropped 3 bases and J dropped 4; count of bases not matched to a gene: 2. The V gene's germline CDR1 is SGHVS and CDR2 FQNEAQ.

The chain couples TRBV5-4 to TRBJ1-1; no firm D call. Germline values: CDR1 SGHNT, CDR2 YYREEE (reference sequence). There are 13 residues in the CDR3. Trimming removed 0 bases from V and 1 base from J, with 4 bases in between. In nucleotides, the CDR3 is TGTGCCAGCAGCTTGGTAGCGAACACTGAAGCTTTCTTT. This gives the protein CASSLVANTEAFF.

The chain joins TRBV6-5 to TRBJ1-4; TRBD1 agrees at 7 bases. Per the germline V gene, CDR1 is MNHEY and CDR2 is SVGAGI. The ends lost 0 bases at V and 7 bases at J; junction bases unmatched: 5. The CDR3 spans 15 residues. The CDR3: CASSYSGGDGEKLFF. The DNA for the CDR3 is TGTGCCAGCAGTTACTCAGGGGGCGACGGTGAAAAACTGTTTTTT.

The genes are TRBV7-8 and TRBJ2-3; 8 nucleotides line up with TRBD1. CDR3 length equals 13 residues. V lost 8 bases to trimming and J lost 3 bases; unmatched junction nucleotides: 4. CDR1 is SGHVS and CDR2 is FQNEAQ in the germline V gene. CDR3 nucleotides: TGTGCCAGCGGCAGGGGGCGAACAGATACGCAGTATTTT. This sequence encodes CASGRGRTDTQYF. The whole variable domain, remainder taken from reference TRBV7-8 and TRBJ2-3, is GAGVSQSPRYKVAKRGQDVALRCDPISGHVSLFWYQQALGQGPEFLTYFQNEAQLDKSGLPSDRFFAERPEGSVSTLKIQRTQQEDSAVYLCASGRGRTDTQYFGPGTRLTVL.

This clone was detected once. This chain connects TRBV11-2 to TRBJ2-7, with 7 bases lining up with TRBD2. The germline gives CDR1 SGHAT, CDR2 FQNNGV. The CDR3 length is 15 residues. Trimming removed 1 base from V and 0 bases from J; junction bases left unmatched: 3. In nucleotides, the CDR3 is TGTGCCAGCAGCTTAGTCGGGGGGTACTCCTACGAGCAGTACTTC. It specifies CASSLVGGYSYEQYF. The whole variable domain, filled in from reference TRBV11-2 and TRBJ2-7, reads EAGVAQSPRYKIIEKRQSVAFWCNPISGHATLYWYQQILGQGPKLLIQFQNNGVVDDSQLPKDRFSAERLKGVDSTLKIQPAKLEDSAVYLCASSLVGGYSYEQYFGPGTRLTVT.

The genes are TRBV7-2 and TRBJ2-3, with 11 positions matching TRBD2. Trimming removed 6 bases from V and 2 bases from J; junction bases left unmatched: 7. Per the germline V gene, CDR1 is SGHTA and CDR2 is FQGNSA. The CDR3 is 16 residues long. The CDR3 region has the DNA TGTGCCAGCAGACGACGTAGCGGGGGGGCCACAGATACGCAGTATTTT. Translated: CASRRRSGGATDTQYF.

The chain joins TRBV7-6 to TRBJ1-3; 8 bases are shared with TRBD1. Trimming took 5 bases from V and 3 from J; bases not matched to a gene: 9. This CDR3 has 16 amino acids. Germline values: CDR1 SGHVS, CDR2 FNYEAQ. The CDR3 sequence: CASSADRQGFGNTIYF. The CDR3 region has the DNA TGTGCCAGCAGCGCAGATAGACAGGGGTTTGGAAACACCATATATTTT.

The chain is built from TRBV12-3 or TRBV12-4 and TRBJ1-5; the D is unclear. Deletions cut 5 bases from V and 9 bases from J, with 11 bases between. The CDR3 is 12 residues long. CDR3: CASSAYGRPQHF. CDR3 sequence (DNA): TGTGCCAGCAGTGCCTATGGGAGGCCCCAGCATTTT.

The chain recombines TRBV12-3 or TRBV12-4 with TRBJ2-3; D not resolved. The V and J ends lost 3 bases and 2 bases respectively, with 6 bases between them. The length of the CDR3 is 13 residues. The CDR3 protein is CASSLQITDTQYF. In nucleotides, the CDR3 is TGTGCCAGCAGTTTGCAGATCACAGATACGCAGTATTTT.

The gene calls are TRBV5-1 and TRBJ2-7; 7 bases match TRBD1. CDR1 is SGHRS, CDR2 YFSETQ, per germline. The V segment lost 2 bases and the J segment 0 bases; nucleotides outside the gene matches: 8. The CDR3 length is 16 residues. CDR3 protein: CASSLDRQGLSYEQYF. The CDR3 DNA is TGCGCCAGCAGCTTAGACAGACAGGGCCTCTCCTACGAGCAGTACTTC.

This chain connects TRBV19 to TRBJ1-2, with 7 bases that match TRBD1. The CDR3 spans 13 residues. Trimming at V came to 9 bases and at J to 7 bases, leaving 11 bases not matched to a gene. The germline gives CDR1 LNHDA, CDR2 SQIVND (reference sequence). The CDR3 nucleotides are TGTGCCAGCTTCGACAGGGAGGGGACTGGCTACACCTTC. Its protein is CASFDREGTGYTF.

V usage is TRBV7-9 and J usage is TRBJ1-5; 8 bases are a match to TRBD1. Trimming cost V 2 bases and J 5 bases; bases outside gene matches: 8. The CDR3 has 16 residues. Looked up from germline, CDR1 is SEHNR and CDR2 is FQNEAQ (reference sequence). DNA of the CDR3: TGTGCCAGCAGCTTATTCCAGGGGGCAATTCATCAGCCCCAGCATTTT. This translates into CASSLFQGAIHQPQHF.